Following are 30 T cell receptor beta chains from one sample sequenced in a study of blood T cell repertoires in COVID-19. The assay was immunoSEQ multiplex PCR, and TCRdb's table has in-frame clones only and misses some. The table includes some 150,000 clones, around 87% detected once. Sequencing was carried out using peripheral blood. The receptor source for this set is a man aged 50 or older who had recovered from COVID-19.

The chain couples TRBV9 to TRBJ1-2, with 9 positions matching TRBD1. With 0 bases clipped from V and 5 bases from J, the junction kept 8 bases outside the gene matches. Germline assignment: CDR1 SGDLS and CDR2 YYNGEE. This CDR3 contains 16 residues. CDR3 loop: CASSVGARTGEYGYTF. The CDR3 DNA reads TGTGCCAGCAGCGTAGGGGCCAGGACAGGGGAGTATGGCTACACCTTC.

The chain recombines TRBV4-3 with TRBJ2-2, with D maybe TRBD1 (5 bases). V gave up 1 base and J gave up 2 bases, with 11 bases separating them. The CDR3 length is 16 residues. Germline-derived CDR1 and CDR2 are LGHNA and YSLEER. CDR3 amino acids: CASSQAPGSNTGELFF. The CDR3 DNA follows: TGCGCCAGCAGCCAAGCTCCAGGGTCTAACACCGGGGAGCTGTTTTTT.

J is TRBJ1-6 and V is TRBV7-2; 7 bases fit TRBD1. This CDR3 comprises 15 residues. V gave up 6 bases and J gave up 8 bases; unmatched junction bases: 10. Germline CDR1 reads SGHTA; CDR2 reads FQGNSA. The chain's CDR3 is CASRTTGKIDSPLHF. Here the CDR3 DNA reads TGTGCCAGCAGGACGACAGGGAAGATTGATTCACCCCTCCACTTT.

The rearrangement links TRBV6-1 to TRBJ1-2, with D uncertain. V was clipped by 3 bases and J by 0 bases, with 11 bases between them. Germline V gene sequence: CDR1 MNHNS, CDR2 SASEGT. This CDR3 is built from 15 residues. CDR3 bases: TGTGCCAGCAGTGATGACAACAGAGCTAACTATGGCTACACCTTC. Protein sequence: CASSDDNRANYGYTF.

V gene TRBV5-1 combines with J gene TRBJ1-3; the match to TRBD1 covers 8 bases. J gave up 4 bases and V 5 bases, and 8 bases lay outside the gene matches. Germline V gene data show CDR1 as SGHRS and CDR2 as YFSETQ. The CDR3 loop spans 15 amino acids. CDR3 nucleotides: TGCGCCAGCAGTTTGCAGGGGGCAGGGGGAAACACCATATATTTT. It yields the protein CASSLQGAGGNTIYF.

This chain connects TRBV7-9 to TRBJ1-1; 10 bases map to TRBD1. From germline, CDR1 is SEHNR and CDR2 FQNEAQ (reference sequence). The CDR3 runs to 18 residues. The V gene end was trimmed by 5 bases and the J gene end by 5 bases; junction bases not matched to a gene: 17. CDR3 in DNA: TGTGCCAGCAGCCAAACCCGGCTAAATGACAGGGGGCTAACTGAAGCTTTCTTT. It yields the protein CASSQTRLNDRGLTEAFF.

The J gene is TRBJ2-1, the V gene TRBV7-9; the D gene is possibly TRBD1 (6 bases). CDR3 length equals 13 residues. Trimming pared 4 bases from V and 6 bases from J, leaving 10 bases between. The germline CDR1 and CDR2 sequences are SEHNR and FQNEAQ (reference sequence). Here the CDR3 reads CASSSGHANEQFF. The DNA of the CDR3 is TGTGCCAGCAGCTCGGGACACGCCAATGAGCAGTTCTTC.

CDR3 loop: CAISDGLAGYNEQYF. The CDR3 region has the DNA TGTGCCATCAGTGATGGACTAGCGGGATACAACGAGCAGTACTTC. The rearrangement links TRBV10-3 to TRBJ2-7; 12 nucleotides align to TRBD2. This CDR3 is 15 amino acids long. Germline CDR1 is ENHRY and CDR2 is SYGVKD. Trimming took 3 bases from V and 5 from J; bases not matched to a gene: 5.

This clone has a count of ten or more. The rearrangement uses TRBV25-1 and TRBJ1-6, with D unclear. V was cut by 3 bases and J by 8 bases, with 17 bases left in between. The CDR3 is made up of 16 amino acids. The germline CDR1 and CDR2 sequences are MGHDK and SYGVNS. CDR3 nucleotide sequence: TGTGCCAGCAGTGATACGTACGTGGGCGTGTATTCACCCCTCCACTTT. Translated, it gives CASSDTYVGVYSPLHF.

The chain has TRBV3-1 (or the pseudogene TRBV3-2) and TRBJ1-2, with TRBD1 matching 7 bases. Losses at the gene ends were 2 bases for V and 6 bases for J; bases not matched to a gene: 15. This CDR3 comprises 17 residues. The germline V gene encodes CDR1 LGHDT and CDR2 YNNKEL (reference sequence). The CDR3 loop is CASSQTLGDRDRNGYTF. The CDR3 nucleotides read TGTGCCAGCAGCCAAACACTAGGAGACAGGGACCGGAATGGCTACACCTTC.

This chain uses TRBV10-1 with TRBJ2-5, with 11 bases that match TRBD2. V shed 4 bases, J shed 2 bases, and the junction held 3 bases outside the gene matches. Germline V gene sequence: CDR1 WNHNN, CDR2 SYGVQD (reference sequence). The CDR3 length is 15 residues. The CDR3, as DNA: TGCGCCAGCAGTGCCGGGACTAGCGGACAAGAGACCCAGTACTTC. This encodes CASSAGTSGQETQYF.

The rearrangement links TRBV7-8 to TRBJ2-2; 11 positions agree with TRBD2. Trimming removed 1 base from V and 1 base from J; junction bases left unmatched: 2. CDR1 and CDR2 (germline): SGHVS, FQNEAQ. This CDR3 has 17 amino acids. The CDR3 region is CASSLDSGGVNTGELFF. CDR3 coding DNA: TGTGCCAGCAGCTTAGATAGCGGGGGGGTGAACACCGGGGAGCTGTTTTTT.

The CDR3 nucleotides are TGTGCCAGCACCGGCGGGAGGGGCACAGATACGCAGTATTTT. This encodes CASTGGRGTDTQYF. The gene calls are TRBV2 and TRBJ2-3; TRBD2 matches 9 bases. Looked up from germline, CDR1 is SNHLY and CDR2 is FYNNEI. The trim removed 7 bases at V and 1 base at J, leaving 3 bases unmatched. The CDR3 totals 14 residues. The full variable domain, with the rest looked up from reference TRBV2 and TRBJ2-3, is EPEVTQTPSHQVTQMGQEVILRCVPISNHLYFYWYRQILGQKVEFLVSFYNNEISEKSEIFDDQFSVERPDGSNFTLKIRSTKLEDSAMYFCASTGGRGTDTQYFGPGTRLTVL.

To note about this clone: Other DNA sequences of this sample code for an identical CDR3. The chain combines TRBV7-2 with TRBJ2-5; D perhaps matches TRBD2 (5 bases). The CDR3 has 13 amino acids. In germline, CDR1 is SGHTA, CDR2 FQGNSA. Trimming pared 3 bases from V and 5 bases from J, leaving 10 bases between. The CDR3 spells CASSFAGEETQYF. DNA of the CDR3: TGTGCCAGCAGCTTTGCCGGGGAGGAGACCCAGTACTTC.

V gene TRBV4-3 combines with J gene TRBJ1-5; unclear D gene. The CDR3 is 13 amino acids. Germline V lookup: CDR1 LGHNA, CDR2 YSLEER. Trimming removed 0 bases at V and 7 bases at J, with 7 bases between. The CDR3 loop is CASSQDLGQPQHF. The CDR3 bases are TGCGCCAGCAGCCAAGATCTGGGCCAGCCCCAGCATTTT.

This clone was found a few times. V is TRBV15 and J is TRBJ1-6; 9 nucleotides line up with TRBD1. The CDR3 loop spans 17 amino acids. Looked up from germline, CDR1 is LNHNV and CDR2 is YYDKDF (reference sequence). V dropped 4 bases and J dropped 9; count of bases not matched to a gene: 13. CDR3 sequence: CATSTRYGTGRSSPLHF. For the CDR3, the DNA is TGTGCCACCAGCACGCGTTACGGGACAGGGCGAAGTTCACCCCTCCACTTT.

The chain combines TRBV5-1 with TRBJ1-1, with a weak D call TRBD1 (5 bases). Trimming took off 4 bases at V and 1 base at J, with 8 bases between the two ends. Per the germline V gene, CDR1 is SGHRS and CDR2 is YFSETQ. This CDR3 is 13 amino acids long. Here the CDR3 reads CASSPDTNTEAFF. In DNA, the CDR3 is TGCGCCAGCAGCCCGGACACGAACACTGAAGCTTTCTTT.

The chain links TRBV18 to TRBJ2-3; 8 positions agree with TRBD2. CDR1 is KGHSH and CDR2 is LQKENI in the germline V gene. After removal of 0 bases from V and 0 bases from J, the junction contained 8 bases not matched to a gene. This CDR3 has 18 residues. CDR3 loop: CASSPPIGRGDSTDTQYF. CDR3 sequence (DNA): TGTGCCAGCTCACCACCGATCGGGCGGGGGGATAGCACAGATACGCAGTATTTT.

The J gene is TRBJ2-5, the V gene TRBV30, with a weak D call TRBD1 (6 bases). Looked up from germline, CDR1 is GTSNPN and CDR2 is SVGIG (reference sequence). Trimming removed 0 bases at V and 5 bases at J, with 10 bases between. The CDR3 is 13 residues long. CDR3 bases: TGTGCCTGGAGTGTAAACAGGGCCGAGACCCAGTACTTC. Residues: CAWSVNRAETQYF.

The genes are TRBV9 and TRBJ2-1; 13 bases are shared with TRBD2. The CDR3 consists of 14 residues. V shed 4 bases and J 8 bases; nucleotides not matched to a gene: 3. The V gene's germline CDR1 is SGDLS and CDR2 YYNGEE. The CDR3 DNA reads TGTGCCAGCAGCAGGACTAGCGGGGGCGATGAGCAGTTCTTC. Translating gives CASSRTSGGDEQFF.

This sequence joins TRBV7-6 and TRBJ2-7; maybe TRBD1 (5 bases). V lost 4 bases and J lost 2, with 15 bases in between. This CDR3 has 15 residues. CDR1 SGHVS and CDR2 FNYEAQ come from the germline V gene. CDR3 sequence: CASSSWTDTAYEQYF. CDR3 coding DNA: TGTGCCAGCAGCTCCTGGACGGACACCGCCTACGAGCAGTACTTC.

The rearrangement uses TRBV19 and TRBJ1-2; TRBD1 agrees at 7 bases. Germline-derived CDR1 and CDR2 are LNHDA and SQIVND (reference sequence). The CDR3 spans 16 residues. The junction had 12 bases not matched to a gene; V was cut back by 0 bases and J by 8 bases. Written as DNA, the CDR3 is TGTGCCAGTAGTATAGATCGGGACAGCCGTGGCAGGGGCTACACCTTC. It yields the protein CASSIDRDSRGRGYTF.

CDR3 nucleotides: TGTGCCAGCAGCCAAGGGACAGTTTACTCTGGAAACACCATATATTTT. Its protein product is CASSQGTVYSGNTIYF. V and J are TRBV3-1 (or the pseudogene TRBV3-2) and TRBJ1-3, with D possibly being TRBD1 (6 bases). V was trimmed by 1 base and J by 0 bases, leaving 10 bases between them. Germline values: CDR1 LGHDT, CDR2 YNNKEL (reference sequence). The CDR3 is 16 amino acids.

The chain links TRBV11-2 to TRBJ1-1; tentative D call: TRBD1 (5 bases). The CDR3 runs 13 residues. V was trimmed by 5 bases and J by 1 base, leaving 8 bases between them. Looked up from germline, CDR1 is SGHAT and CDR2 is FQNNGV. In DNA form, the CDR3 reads TGTGCCAGCAGCCAGGGCCCGAACACTGAAGCTTTCTTT. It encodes CASSQGPNTEAFF.

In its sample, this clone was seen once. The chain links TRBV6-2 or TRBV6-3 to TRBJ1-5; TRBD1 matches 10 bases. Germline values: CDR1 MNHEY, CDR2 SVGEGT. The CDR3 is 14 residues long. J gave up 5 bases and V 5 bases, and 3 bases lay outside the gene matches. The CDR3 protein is CASSTGTGDQPQHF. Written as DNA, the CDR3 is TGTGCCAGCAGTACCGGGACAGGGGATCAGCCCCAGCATTTT.

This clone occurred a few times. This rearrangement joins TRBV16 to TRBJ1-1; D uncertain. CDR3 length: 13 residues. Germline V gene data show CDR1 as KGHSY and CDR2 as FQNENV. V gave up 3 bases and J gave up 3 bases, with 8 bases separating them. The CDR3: CASSQGPDTEAFF. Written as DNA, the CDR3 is TGTGCCAGCAGCCAGGGCCCGGACACTGAAGCTTTCTTT.

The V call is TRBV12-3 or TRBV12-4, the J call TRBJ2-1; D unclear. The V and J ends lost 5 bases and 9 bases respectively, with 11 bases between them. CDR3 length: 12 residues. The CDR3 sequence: CASSDSFSEQFF. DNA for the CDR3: TGTGCCAGCAGTGACTCATTCAGTGAGCAGTTCTTC.

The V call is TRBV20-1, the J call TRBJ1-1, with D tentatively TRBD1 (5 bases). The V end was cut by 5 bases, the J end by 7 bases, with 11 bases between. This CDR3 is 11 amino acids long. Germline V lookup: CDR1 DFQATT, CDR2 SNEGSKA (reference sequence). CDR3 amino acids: CSAEGANEAFF. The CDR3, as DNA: TGCAGTGCTGAAGGGGCTAATGAAGCTTTCTTT.

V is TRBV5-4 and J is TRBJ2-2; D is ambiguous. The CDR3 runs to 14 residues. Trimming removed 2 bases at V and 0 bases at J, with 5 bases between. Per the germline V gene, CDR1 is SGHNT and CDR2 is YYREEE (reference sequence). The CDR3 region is CASSFNTNTGELFF. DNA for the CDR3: TGTGCCAGCAGCTTTAACACGAACACCGGGGAGCTGTTTTTT. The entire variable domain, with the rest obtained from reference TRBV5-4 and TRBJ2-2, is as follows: ETGVTQSPTHLIKTRGQQVTLRCSSQSGHNTVSWYQQALGQGPQFIFQYYREEENGRGNFPPRFSGLQFPNYSSELNVNALELDDSALYLCASSFNTNTGELFFGEGSRLTVL.

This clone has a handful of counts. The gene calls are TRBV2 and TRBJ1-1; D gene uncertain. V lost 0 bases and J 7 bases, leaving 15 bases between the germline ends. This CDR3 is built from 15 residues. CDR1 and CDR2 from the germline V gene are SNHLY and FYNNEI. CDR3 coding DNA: TGTGCCAGCAGTGAAGCGCTTCGGGTTGCATTTGAAGCTTTCTTT. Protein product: CASSEALRVAFEAFF.